A single sample is the source of the 7 T cell receptor beta chains below, sequenced in a study of T cells after yellow fever vaccination. TCRdb passed the 5' RACE reads through MiXCR, listing each CDR3 protein once. Counted here are around 310,000 distinct CDR3 sequences, 8.7% occurring once; the ten biggest clones make up more than 15%. The sequencing used PBMCs, collected on the day of the first yellow fever vaccination. The receptors derive from a young man who received the YFV17D yellow fever vaccine.

This sequence joins TRBV7-2 and TRBJ2-7; D not certain. Germline V gene lookup returns CDR1 SGHTA and CDR2 FQGNSA. The CDR3 totals 14 residues. The V and J ends lost 1 base and 1 base respectively, with 8 bases between them. As DNA, the CDR3 is TGTGCCAGCAGCTTAGGGTCAGCTTCCTACGAGCAGTACTTC. Translated, it gives CASSLGSASYEQYF.

V usage is TRBV25-1 and J usage is TRBJ2-3; TRBD2 might be the D (6 bases). V shed 2 bases and J shed 1 base, with 16 bases lying between them. CDR3 size: 17 residues. Germline V gene data show CDR1 as MGHDK and CDR2 as SYGVNS. The CDR3 nucleotides are TGTGCCAGCAGTGAACCGTTCGGGCGGGGACGCACAGATACGCAGTATTTT. Translating it yields CASSEPFGRGRTDTQYF.

The sample holds one count of this clonotype. This chain links TRBV12-3 or TRBV12-4 with TRBJ2-6; 7 nucleotides align to TRBD1. Trimming at V came to 3 bases and at J to 2 bases, leaving 4 bases not matched to a gene. The CDR3 length is 16 residues. CDR3 sequence: CASSFLQGAGANVLTF. CDR3 sequence (DNA): TGTGCCAGCAGTTTCTTGCAGGGGGCTGGGGCCAACGTCCTGACTTTC.

Only a few counts were recorded for this clonotype. The chain couples TRBV5-5 to TRBJ2-7; D perhaps matches TRBD2 (5 bases). The ends were cut back, 4 bases at V and 5 bases at J, with 22 bases in the middle. This CDR3 is built from 16 residues. Germline values: CDR1 SGHKS, CDR2 YYEKEE (reference sequence). This chain's CDR3 is CASSPLSSPNPNEQYF. The CDR3 coding sequence is TGTGCCAGCAGCCCCCTATCTAGCCCCAATCCCAACGAGCAGTACTTC.

The table lists this clonotype with many counts. The rearrangement joins TRBV12-3 or TRBV12-4 to TRBJ2-5, with 8 bases lining up with TRBD2. CDR3 length: 15 residues. The J segment lost 5 bases and the V segment lost 0 bases, leaving 5 bases of the junction unmatched. CDR3 DNA: TGTGCCAGCAGTTTAGCTCGGCGGGGGGAGGAGACCCAGTACTTC. This translates into CASSLARRGEETQYF.

This rearrangement joins TRBV9 to TRBJ2-7; D gene ambiguous. The CDR3 covers 14 residues. Trimming stripped 0 bases from V and 2 bases from J, with 9 bases between. CDR1 is SGDLS, CDR2 YYNGEE, per germline. CDR3 nucleotides: TGTGCCAGCAGCGTAGGTCTAGGAGCCTACGAGCAGTACTTC. Its translation is CASSVGLGAYEQYF.

The chain couples TRBV7-2 to TRBJ1-2; 7 bases align to TRBD1. Trimming at V came to 3 bases and at J to 8 bases, leaving 6 bases not matched to a gene. The length of the CDR3 is 13 residues. Germline CDR1 is SGHTA and CDR2 is FQGNSA. The CDR3 nucleotides are TGTGCCAGCAGCTTCCAGGGGGGAGACGGCTACACCTTC. Amino acids: CASSFQGGDGYTF.